The 15 T cell receptor beta chains in this list originate from one sample, sequenced in a study of lung T cells in sarcoidosis with Löfgren's syndrome. TCRdb re-called the reads with MiXCR, one entry per CDR3 protein. Of 50,000 to 65,000 distinct CDR3 sequences in the sample, roughly 20% were seen once. Sequenced material: CD4+ T cells from PBMCs. These receptor sequences come from a human donor with sarcoidosis (Löfgren's syndrome or another form), or a control subject (not recorded which).

Points on this clonotype: It may be a read error: a sequence one base away is much more abundant. This chain links TRBV28 with TRBJ2-7; 7 nucleotides agree with TRBD2. This CDR3 has 14 amino acids. CDR1 and CDR2 (germline): MDHEN, SYDVKM. V lost 6 bases, J lost 4 bases, and 9 bases stayed unmatched. The CDR3 DNA reads TGTGCCAGCAGCCTGGGAGGGAAAAGTTACGAGCAGTACTTC. Amino acids: CASSLGGKSYEQYF.

This clonotype was detected many times. J is TRBJ2-3 and V is TRBV7-2; D is perhaps TRBD2 (5 bases). There are 13 residues in the CDR3. Germline CDR1 reads SGHTA; CDR2 reads FQGNSA. Between the trimmed V and J ends, which lost 6 bases and 8 bases, there was a span of 15 bases. The CDR3 loop reads CASSYLRAGTQYF. CDR3 bases: TGTGCCAGCAGTTACCTGAGGGCGGGTACGCAGTATTTT.

The chain links TRBV5-4 to TRBJ2-7; D unclear. This CDR3 comprises 14 residues. Germline CDR1 SGHNT, CDR2 YYREEE (reference sequence). Trimming took off 4 bases at V and 2 bases at J, with 13 bases between the two ends. The DNA of the CDR3 is TGTGCCAGCAGCCAAGCTGTGGGGACCTACGAGCAGTACTTC. Amino acids: CASSQAVGTYEQYF.

This clonotype was seen ten or more times. The V and J genes are TRBV6-2 or TRBV6-3 and TRBJ1-1; D is unresolved. This CDR3 comprises 12 residues. CDR1 and CDR2 from the germline V gene are MNHEY and SVGEGT. V was trimmed by 1 base and J by 4 bases, leaving 4 bases between them. The CDR3 is CASSYWGTEAFF. The DNA for the CDR3 is TGTGCCAGCAGTTACTGGGGCACTGAAGCTTTCTTT.

As regards this clonotype: This may come from a read error, since a much larger clone is one base off. The chain uses TRBV7-9 and TRBJ1-2, with D possibly matching TRBD1 (6 bases). Per the germline V gene, CDR1 is SEHNR and CDR2 is FQNEAQ (reference sequence). CDR3 size: 15 residues. Written as DNA, the CDR3 is TGTGCCGGCAGCTTAGCAGGGGACGGTGGCTATGGCTACACCTTC. It translates to CAGSLAGDGGYGYTF.

In regard to this clonotype: Germline and junction disagree at one end, which may indicate a read error. The rearrangement joins TRBV11-2 to TRBJ1-4; D call uncertain. The CDR3 spans 14 residues. CDR1 and CDR2 from the germline V gene are SGHAT and FQNNGV. The CDR3 spells CASCPGSLNEELFF. The CDR3 region has the DNA TGTGCCAGCTGTCCGGGTTCCTTAAATGAAGAACTGTTTTTT.

This clonotype came up a few times. V is TRBV3-1 and J is TRBJ2-1; unclear D gene. There are 13 residues in the CDR3. Trimming removed 3 bases at V and 5 bases at J, with 8 bases between. From germline, CDR1 is LGHDT and CDR2 YNNKEL (reference sequence). The CDR3 is CASSQLLDNEQFF. The CDR3 DNA reads as TGTGCCAGCAGCCAGCTGCTCGACAATGAGCAGTTCTTC.

This clonotype came up many times. This chain connects TRBV7-9 to TRBJ1-1; D remains unclear. Germline CDR1 reads SEHNR; CDR2 reads FQNEAQ (reference sequence). Trimming removed 5 bases from V and 2 bases from J, with 6 bases in between. The CDR3 runs to 12 residues. The CDR3 DNA sequence: TGTGCCAGCAGCGACTCTAACACTGAAGCTTTCTTT. Translated: CASSDSNTEAFF.

This clonotype was counted between two and nine times. This chain uses TRBV4-1 with TRBJ1-3; 9 bases align to TRBD1. V lost 0 bases, J lost 3 bases, and 6 bases stayed unmatched. This CDR3 is 17 amino acids long. Germline values: CDR1 MGHRA, CDR2 YSYEKL. The chain's CDR3 is CASSQEIQGAGGNTIYF. Here the CDR3 DNA reads TGCGCCAGCAGCCAAGAAATACAGGGGGCAGGTGGAAACACCATATATTTT.

V and J are TRBV12-3 or TRBV12-4 and TRBJ1-5; the D is unclear. The V gene lost 6 bases and the J gene lost 2 bases, with 8 bases spanning the gap. There are 13 residues in the CDR3. CDR3 DNA: TGTGCCAGCAGCCCCAGAGGCAATCAGCCCCAGCATTTT. Encoded protein: CASSPRGNQPQHF.

In its sample, this clonotype was seen many times. The chain has TRBV19 and TRBJ1-5; D not certain. Germline lookup yields CDR1 LNHDA and CDR2 SQIVND (reference sequence). V lost 10 bases and J lost 0, with 13 bases in between. There are 14 residues in the CDR3. CDR3 bases: TGTGCCATCCAGGACGGATATAGCAATCAGCCCCAGCATTTT. It encodes CAIQDGYSNQPQHF.

This clonotype was seen at least ten times. J is TRBJ2-5 and V is TRBV2; 7 nucleotides match TRBD2. The length of the CDR3 is 14 residues. Germline V gene sequence: CDR1 SNHLY, CDR2 FYNNEI. J was trimmed by 2 bases and V by 8 bases; bases with no gene match: 8. This CDR3 reads CASQPSGPQETQYF. The CDR3 region has the DNA TGTGCCAGCCAACCTAGCGGCCCGCAAGAGACCCAGTACTTC.

The chain employs TRBV29-1 and TRBJ2-3; D ambiguous. The DNA matches TRBJ1-5 better at its end, which makes the J call doubtful. Germline V gene data show CDR1 as SQVTM and CDR2 as ANQGSEA. CDR3 size: 11 residues. Here the CDR3 DNA reads TGCAGCGTGTCTCCCACAGATACGCAGCATTTT. Its protein product is CSVSPTDTQHF.

This clonotype was observed a few times. This sequence joins TRBV28 and TRBJ2-7; D possibly corresponds to TRBD2 (6 bases). This CDR3 contains 14 residues. CDR1 MDHEN and CDR2 SYDVKM come from the germline V gene. CDR3 in DNA: TGTGCTGTTACGCAGGGACTCGTGGGCTACGAGCAGTACTTC. Translation gives CAVTQGLVGYEQYF.

This clonotype was observed at least ten times. CDR3 amino acids: CASSYRGGETQYF. CDR3 sequence (DNA): TGTGCCAGCAGTTACCGGGGAGGAGAGACCCAGTACTTC. V usage is TRBV27 and J usage is TRBJ2-5; the D gene is possibly TRBD2 (6 bases). The CDR3 contains 13 residues. Germline loops: CDR1 MNHEY, CDR2 SMNVEV (reference sequence). V lost 4 bases, J lost 4 bases, and 10 bases lay in between.